This record looks at one TCR beta chain sequence and its context. The CDR3 consists of 16 residues. V lost 5 bases and J lost 5, with 19 bases in between. From germline, CDR1 is MNHEY and CDR2 SMNVEV (reference sequence). This sample was taken from a study of PD-1 blockade in mismatch repair-deficient tumors. PCR or immunohistochemistry showed mismatch repair deficiency in every enrolled patient. TCRs were sequenced from a few patients responding to pembrolizumab. Data came from immunoSEQ multiplex PCR; TCRdb stores just in-frame clones and leaves some out. The sample holds tens of thousands of clones, around 80% seen once.

The chain uses TRBV27 and TRBJ1-5; tentatively, D is TRBD1 (5 bases). Sequencing used peripheral blood, obtained 2 weeks after starting pembrolizumab. The sequence was collected from an adult with mismatch repair-deficient cancer. The CDR3 DNA reads TGTGCCAGCAGTCCCGGGACGCAAAATAGGCATCAGCCCCAGCATTTT. It translates to CASSPGTQNRHQPQHF.